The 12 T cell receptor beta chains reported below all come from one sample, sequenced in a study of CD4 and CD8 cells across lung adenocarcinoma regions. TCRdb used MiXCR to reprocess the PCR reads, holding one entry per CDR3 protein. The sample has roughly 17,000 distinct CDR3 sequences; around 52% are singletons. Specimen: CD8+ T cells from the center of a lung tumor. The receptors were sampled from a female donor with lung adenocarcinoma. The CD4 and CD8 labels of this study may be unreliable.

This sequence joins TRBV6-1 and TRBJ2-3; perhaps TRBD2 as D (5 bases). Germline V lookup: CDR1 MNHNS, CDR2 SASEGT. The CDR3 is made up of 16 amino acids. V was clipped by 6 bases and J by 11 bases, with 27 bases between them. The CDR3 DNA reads TGTGCCAGCAGGGGCGGGCGGGCCGCGAGCACCGGGGAGCAGTATTTT. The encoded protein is CASRGGRAASTGEQYF.

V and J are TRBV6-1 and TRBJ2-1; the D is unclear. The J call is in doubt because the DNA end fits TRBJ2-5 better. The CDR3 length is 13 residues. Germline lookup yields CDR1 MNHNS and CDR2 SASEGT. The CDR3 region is CASRRTAWGTQYF. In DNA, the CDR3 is TGTGCCAGCAGGAGGACGGCGTGGGGGACCCAGTACTTC.

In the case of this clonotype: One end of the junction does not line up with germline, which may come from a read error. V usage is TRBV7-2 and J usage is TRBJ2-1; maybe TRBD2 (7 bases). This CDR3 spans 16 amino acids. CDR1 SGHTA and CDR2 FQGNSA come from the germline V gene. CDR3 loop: CASRASGGGAQDTQYF. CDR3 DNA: TGTGCCAGCAGGGCCTCTGGGGGGGGGGCCCAAGATACCCAGTATTTC.

The CDR3 nucleotides read TGTGCCAGCAGTGAGTGGGGACTAGCCGACAATGAGCAGTTCTTC. Its protein is CASSEWGLADNEQFF. The rearrangement uses TRBV6-1 and TRBJ2-1, with 9 bases fitting TRBD2. The CDR3 totals 15 residues. Germline CDR1 is MNHNS and CDR2 is SASEGT. With V trimmed by 3 bases and J by 5 bases, 5 bases remained unmatched.

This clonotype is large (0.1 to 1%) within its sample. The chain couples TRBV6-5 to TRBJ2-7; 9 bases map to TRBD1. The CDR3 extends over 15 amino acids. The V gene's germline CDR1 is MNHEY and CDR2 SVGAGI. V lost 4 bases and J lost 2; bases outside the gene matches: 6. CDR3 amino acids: CASSSLGQGPYEQYF. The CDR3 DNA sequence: TGTGCCAGCAGTTCTCTGGGACAGGGACCCTACGAGCAGTACTTC.

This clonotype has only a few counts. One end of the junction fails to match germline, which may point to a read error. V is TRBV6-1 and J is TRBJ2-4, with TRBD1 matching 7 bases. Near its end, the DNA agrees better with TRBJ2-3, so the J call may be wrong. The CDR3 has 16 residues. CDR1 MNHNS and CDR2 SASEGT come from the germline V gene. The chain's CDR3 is CASSPRGQRTKNTQYF. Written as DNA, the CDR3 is TGTGCCAGCAGTCCTAGGGGGCAGCGAACCAAAAATACTCAGTATTTT.

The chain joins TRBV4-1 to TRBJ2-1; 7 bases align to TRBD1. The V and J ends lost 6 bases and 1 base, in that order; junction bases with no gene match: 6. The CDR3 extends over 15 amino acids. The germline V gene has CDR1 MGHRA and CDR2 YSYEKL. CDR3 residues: CASSPGTVSYNEQFF. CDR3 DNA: TGCGCCAGCAGTCCCGGGACAGTTTCCTACAATGAGCAGTTCTTC.

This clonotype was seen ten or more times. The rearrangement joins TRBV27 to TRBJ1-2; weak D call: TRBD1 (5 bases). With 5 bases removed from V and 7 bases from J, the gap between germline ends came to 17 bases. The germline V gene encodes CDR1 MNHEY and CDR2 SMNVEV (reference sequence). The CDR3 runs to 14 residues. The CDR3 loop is CASSLHRDGRGYTF. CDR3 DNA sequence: TGTGCCAGCAGTCTCCACCGGGACGGACGTGGCTACACCTTC.

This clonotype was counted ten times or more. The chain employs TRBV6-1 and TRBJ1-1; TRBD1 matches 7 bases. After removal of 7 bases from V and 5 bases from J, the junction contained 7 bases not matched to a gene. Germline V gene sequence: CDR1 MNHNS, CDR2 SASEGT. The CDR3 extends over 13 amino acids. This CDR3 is CASIPYRGTEAFF. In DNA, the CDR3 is TGTGCCAGCATACCCTACAGGGGAACTGAAGCTTTCTTT.

CDR3 amino acids: CAGGGLAAYEQYF. The CDR3 region has the DNA TGTGCCGGAGGCGGACTAGCGGCCTACGAGCAGTACTTC. This rearrangement joins TRBV6-2 or TRBV6-3 to TRBJ2-7, with 10 bases matching TRBD2. The CDR3 consists of 13 residues. J gave up 2 bases and V 11 bases, and 6 bases lay outside the gene matches. Germline CDR1 MNHEY, CDR2 SVGEGT.

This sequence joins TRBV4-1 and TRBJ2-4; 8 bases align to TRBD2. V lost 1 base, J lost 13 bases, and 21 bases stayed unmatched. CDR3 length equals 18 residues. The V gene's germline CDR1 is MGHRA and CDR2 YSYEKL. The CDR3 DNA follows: TGCGCCAGCAGCCAAGGAGACGGGGCGGGGGGAAGCAAAGATACGCAGTACTTC. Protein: CASSQGDGAGGSKDTQYF.

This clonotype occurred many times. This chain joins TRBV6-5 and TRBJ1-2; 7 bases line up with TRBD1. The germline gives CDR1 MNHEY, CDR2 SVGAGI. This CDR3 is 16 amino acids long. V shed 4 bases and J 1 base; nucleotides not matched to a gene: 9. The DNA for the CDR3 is TGTGCCAGCAGTTCCCTCGGGACAGACTATAACTATGGCTACACCTTC. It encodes CASSSLGTDYNYGYTF.